This passage covers 25 T cell receptor beta chains from one sample sequenced in a study of blood T cell repertoires in COVID-19. This table comes from immunoSEQ multiplex PCR, and its TCRdb copy is limited to in-frame clones, with some not included. The sample includes 380,000 or so clones, more than 75% of them seen just once. The sequenced material came from peripheral blood. The receptors shown here come from a human donor with acute or convalescent COVID-19. The donor label of this sample is uncertain.

Comment on this clone: At the DNA level, this CDR3 is encoded by other sequences in the same sample as well. The chain uses TRBV3-1 (or the pseudogene TRBV3-2) and TRBJ2-7; tentative D call: TRBD1 (6 bases). The CDR3 contains 13 residues. V lost 1 base and J 7 bases, leaving 11 bases between the germline ends. Germline V gene data show CDR1 as LGHDT and CDR2 as YNNKEL (reference sequence). The CDR3 DNA sequence: TGTGCCAGCAGCCAAGGGGGCAGGGGAGAGCAGTACTTC. It codes for CASSQGGRGEQYF.

The rearrangement joins TRBV5-1 to TRBJ1-2; 9 bases fit TRBD1. V shed 4 bases and J 6 bases; nucleotides not matched to a gene: 4. CDR3 size: 13 residues. Germline CDR1 reads SGHRS; CDR2 reads YFSETQ. CDR3 residues: CASSTGGFNGYTF. In nucleotides, the CDR3 is TGCGCCAGCAGCACAGGGGGCTTTAATGGCTACACCTTC.

This chain uses TRBV2 with TRBJ1-2; the match to TRBD1 covers 7 bases. Germline loops: CDR1 SNHLY, CDR2 FYNNEI. J lost 4 bases, V lost 6 bases, and 11 bases had no gene match. The CDR3 length is 15 residues. The CDR3 loop reads CASRPTGARGYGYTF. CDR3 nucleotide sequence: TGTGCCAGCAGGCCCACAGGGGCCAGGGGCTATGGCTACACCTTC.

The rearrangement uses TRBV9 and TRBJ2-1, with a weak D call TRBD2 (5 bases). The CDR3 loop spans 15 amino acids. Trimming stripped 0 bases from V and 5 bases from J, with 12 bases between. Germline V lookup: CDR1 SGDLS, CDR2 YYNGEE. As DNA, the CDR3 is TGTGCCAGCAGCGTAGTACCCGGACTGAACAATGAGCAGTTCTTC. This sequence encodes CASSVVPGLNNEQFF.

The V gene is TRBV6-5, the J gene TRBJ2-7; D possibly corresponds to TRBD2 (6 bases). The CDR3 extends over 14 amino acids. Germline values: CDR1 MNHEY, CDR2 SVGAGI. The V end lost 2 bases, the J end lost 9 bases, and 17 bases lay between the germline ends. DNA of the CDR3: TGTGCCAGCAGTTACCCCGGTCAGGGAGGTTGGCAGTACTTC. It encodes CASSYPGQGGWQYF.

V is TRBV6-5 and J is TRBJ1-2; 8 bases are a match to TRBD1. CDR1 is MNHEY, CDR2 SVGAGI, per germline. The J segment lost 9 bases and the V segment lost 4 bases, leaving 16 bases of the junction unmatched. The CDR3 runs to 16 residues. DNA of the CDR3: TGTGCCAGCAGTTGGGATCCGACAGGGGCCACACAACGCTACACCTTC. Protein: CASSWDPTGATQRYTF.

The gene calls are TRBV11-1 and TRBJ2-3; TRBD1 matches 7 bases. The CDR3 totals 15 residues. The germline CDR1 and CDR2 sequences are SGHAT and FQDESV (reference sequence). V lost 6 bases and J lost 3; bases outside the gene matches: 9. CDR3 loop: CASRREGAWTDTQYF. CDR3 coding DNA: TGTGCCAGCAGGCGCGAGGGGGCTTGGACAGATACGCAGTATTTT.

The V call is TRBV3-1 (or the pseudogene TRBV3-2), the J call TRBJ2-7; a possible D gene is TRBD2 (7 bases). Germline loops: CDR1 LGHDT, CDR2 YNNKEL (reference sequence). The CDR3 runs 16 residues. V lost 6 bases and J 2 bases, leaving 20 bases between the germline ends. The CDR3 DNA reads TGTGCCAGCAGTCCTCGGGGGGCCCTCAGTACCTACGAGCAGTACTTC. It yields the protein CASSPRGALSTYEQYF.

This chain connects TRBV6-5 to TRBJ1-5, with D hard to call. V was clipped by 4 bases and J by 5 bases, with 6 bases between them. Germline CDR1 and CDR2: MNHEY and SVGAGI. This CDR3 spans 12 amino acids. This chain's CDR3 is CASSFDYQPQHF. The CDR3, as DNA: TGTGCCAGCAGTTTCGACTATCAGCCCCAGCATTTT.

V and J are TRBV3-1 (or the pseudogene TRBV3-2) and TRBJ1-1; D unresolved. The CDR3 runs to 16 residues. Germline assignment: CDR1 LGHDT and CDR2 YNNKEL (reference sequence). Deletions cut 4 bases from V and 5 bases from J, with 20 bases between. The CDR3 coding sequence is TGTGCCAGCAGCCCCCCACCTGGCAGGATAAGGACTGAAGCTTTCTTT. The encoded protein is CASSPPPGRIRTEAFF.

This chain connects TRBV7-2 to TRBJ1-3; D gene ambiguous. V lost 5 bases, J lost 0 bases, and 8 bases lay in between. Germline CDR1 reads SGHTA; CDR2 reads FQGNSA. CDR3 length: 14 amino acids. The CDR3 nucleotides are TGTGCCAGCAGCCGCGGCAGCTCTGGAAACACCATATATTTT. This gives the protein CASSRGSSGNTIYF.

Concerning this clone: Other DNA sequences of this sample code for an identical CDR3. The chain uses TRBV5-1 and TRBJ1-1; no clear D. V lost 1 base to trimming and J lost 5 bases, with 9 bases between them. CDR3 length: 13 residues. The germline CDR1 and CDR2 sequences are SGHRS and YFSETQ. The CDR3 spells CASSLTGVTEAFF. Written as DNA, the CDR3 is TGCGCCAGCAGCTTGACCGGGGTAACTGAAGCTTTCTTT.

The CDR3 is CSASGDRGFGLQETQYF. The CDR3 DNA reads as TGCAGTGCTAGTGGGGACAGGGGTTTTGGCCTCCAAGAGACCCAGTACTTC. The chain has TRBV20-1 and TRBJ2-5, with 10 bases aligning to TRBD1. The CDR3 is made up of 17 amino acids. Germline CDR1 is DFQATT and CDR2 is SNEGSKA (reference sequence). Trimming at V came to 3 bases and at J to 1 base, leaving 11 bases not matched to a gene.

This chain uses TRBV19 with TRBJ2-1; D is possibly TRBD2 (6 bases). The germline V gene has CDR1 LNHDA and CDR2 SQIVND (reference sequence). This CDR3 has 13 amino acids. Deletions cut 10 bases from V and 10 bases from J, with 20 bases between. This CDR3 reads CATGREAQREQFF. The CDR3 DNA sequence: TGTGCCACTGGGCGGGAAGCGCAAAGGGAGCAGTTCTTC.

The rearrangement joins TRBV21-1 to TRBJ2-3; the table names TRBD2, a call not compared with the DNA. TRBV21-1 represents a pseudogene. The CDR3 runs 13 residues. Here the CDR3 reads CASSIAGGHTQYF. CDR3 DNA sequence: TGTGCCAGCAGCATTGCGGGGGGGCATACGCAGTATTTT.

The chain combines TRBV7-6 with TRBJ1-2; maybe TRBD1 (6 bases). The CDR3 loop spans 14 amino acids. Germline V gives CDR1 SGHVS, CDR2 FNYEAQ. Deletions cut 0 bases from V and 7 bases from J, with 12 bases between. CDR3 residues: CASSLAQGGGGYTF. CDR3 DNA sequence: TGTGCCAGCAGCTTAGCCCAGGGAGGGGGTGGCTACACCTTC.

This sequence joins TRBV7-9 and TRBJ2-7; the match to TRBD1 covers 11 bases. Per the germline V gene, CDR1 is SEHNR and CDR2 is FQNEAQ (reference sequence). The trim removed 5 bases at V and 1 base at J, leaving 7 bases unmatched. CDR3 size: 16 residues. The CDR3 sequence is CASSHRTGGLSYEQYF. As DNA, the CDR3 is TGTGCCAGCAGCCACAGGACAGGGGGCCTTTCCTACGAGCAGTACTTC.

The CDR3 DNA reads as TGTGCCAGCAGCCAAGGACAGGGGGGGAAAAAACTGTTTTTT. This sequence encodes CASSQGQGGKKLFF. The chain uses TRBV3-1 (or the pseudogene TRBV3-2) and TRBJ1-4; 9 bases match TRBD1. CDR1 and CDR2 from the germline V gene are LGHDT and YNNKEL (reference sequence). The CDR3 consists of 14 residues. After removal of 1 base from V and 9 bases from J, the junction contained 3 bases not matched to a gene.

The chain carries TRBV6-5 and TRBJ1-1; 7 nucleotides line up with TRBD1. Germline CDR1 reads MNHEY; CDR2 reads SVGAGI. Trimming removed 6 bases from V and 0 bases from J; junction bases left unmatched: 7. CDR3 length: 15 amino acids. The DNA for the CDR3 is TGTGCCAGCAGGCCCGGGACAGCCTTGAACACTGAAGCTTTCTTT. Translated, it gives CASRPGTALNTEAFF.

The chain recombines TRBV5-4 with TRBJ2-5, with 10 positions matching TRBD2. V shed 4 bases and J 2 bases; nucleotides not matched to a gene: 5. Per germline, CDR1 SGHNT and CDR2 YYREEE (reference sequence). The CDR3 runs 15 residues. CDR3: CASSRSGGPQETQYF. The CDR3 DNA reads as TGTGCCAGCAGCCGTAGCGGGGGGCCTCAAGAGACCCAGTACTTC.

The gene calls are TRBV6-5 and TRBJ2-1; 13 nucleotides line up with TRBD2. The ends lost 8 bases at V and 10 bases at J; junction bases unmatched: 11. Germline V gene data show CDR1 as MNHEY and CDR2 as SVGAGI. The CDR3 contains 15 residues. The CDR3: CASALGLAGWEEQFF. The CDR3 DNA reads TGTGCCAGCGCATTGGGACTAGCGGGATGGGAGGAGCAGTTCTTC.

The gene calls are TRBV5-6 and TRBJ1-2, with D possibly matching TRBD1 (6 bases). There are 16 residues in the CDR3. Trimming shortened V by 4 bases and J by 4 bases, and 20 bases separated the two germline ends. CDR1 and CDR2 from the germline V gene are SGHDT and YYEEEE. The CDR3 nucleotides are TGTGCCAGCAGCCTCGGGGGGCCTACCTTTGGCTATGGCTACACCTTC. It specifies CASSLGGPTFGYGYTF. The full variable domain, completed using reference TRBV5-6 and TRBJ1-2, is DAGVTQSPTHLIKTRGQQVTLRCSPKSGHDTVSWYQQALGQGPQFIFQYYEEEERQRGNFPDRFSGHQFPNYSSELNVNALLLGDSALYLCASSLGGPTFGYGYTFGSGTRLTVV.

The sample holds a few counts of this clone. V gene TRBV28 combines with J gene TRBJ1-1; TRBD1 is a possible D gene (5 bases). The CDR3 extends over 14 amino acids. Trimming took off 8 bases at V and 4 bases at J, with 17 bases between the two ends. Per germline, CDR1 MDHEN and CDR2 SYDVKM. CDR3 nucleotide sequence: TGTGCCAGCCGCGCGGGGGGGTCGGTCACTGAAGCTTTCTTT. Amino acids: CASRAGGSVTEAFF. The whole variable domain, filled in from reference TRBV28 and TRBJ1-1, reads DVKVTQSSRYLVKRTGEKVFLECVQDMDHENMFWYRQDPGLGLRLIYFSYDVKMKEKGDIPEGYSVSREKKERFSLILESASTNQTSMYLCASRAGGSVTEAFFGQGTRLTVV.

This clone was counted only a few times. The rearrangement joins TRBV28 to TRBJ2-7; D remains ambiguous. The CDR3 covers 16 residues. CDR1 is MDHEN and CDR2 is SYDVKM in the germline V gene. The V gene lost 3 bases and the J gene lost 0 bases, with 15 bases spanning the gap. The CDR3 loop is CASSLYPQAYSYEQYF. The CDR3 DNA follows: TGTGCCAGCAGTTTGTACCCCCAGGCGTACTCCTACGAGCAGTACTTC.

The chain recombines TRBV19 with TRBJ1-2, with D unclear. Trimming removed 7 bases from V and 3 bases from J, with 9 bases in between. The CDR3 sequence is 12 residues long. The germline CDR1 and CDR2 sequences are LNHDA and SQIVND (reference sequence). This CDR3 is CASNVGDYGYTF. CDR3 DNA: TGTGCCAGTAACGTAGGAGACTATGGCTACACCTTC.